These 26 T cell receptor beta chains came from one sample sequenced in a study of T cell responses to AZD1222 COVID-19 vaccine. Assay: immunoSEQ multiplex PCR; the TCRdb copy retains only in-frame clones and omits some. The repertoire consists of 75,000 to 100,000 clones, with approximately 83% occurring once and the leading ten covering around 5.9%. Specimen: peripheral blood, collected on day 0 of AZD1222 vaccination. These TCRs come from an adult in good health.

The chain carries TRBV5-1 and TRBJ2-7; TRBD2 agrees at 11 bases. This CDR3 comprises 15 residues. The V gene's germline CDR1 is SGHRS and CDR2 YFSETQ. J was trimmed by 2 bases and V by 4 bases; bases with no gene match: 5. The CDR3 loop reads CASSQTSGVTYEQYF. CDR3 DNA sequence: TGCGCCAGCAGCCAGACTAGCGGGGTAACCTACGAGCAGTACTTC. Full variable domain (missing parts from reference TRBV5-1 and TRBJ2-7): KAGVTQTPRYLIKTRGQQVTLSCSPISGHRSVSWYQQTPGQGLQFLFEYFSETQRNKGNFPGRFSGRQFSNSRSEMNVSTLELGDSALYLCASSQTSGVTYEQYFGPGTRLTVT.

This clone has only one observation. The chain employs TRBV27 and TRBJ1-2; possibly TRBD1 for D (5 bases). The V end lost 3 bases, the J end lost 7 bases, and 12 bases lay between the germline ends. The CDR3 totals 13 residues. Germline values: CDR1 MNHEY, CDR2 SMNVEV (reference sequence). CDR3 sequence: CASSLAGSGGYTF. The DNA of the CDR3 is TGTGCCAGCAGTTTGGCAGGGTCGGGTGGCTACACCTTC.

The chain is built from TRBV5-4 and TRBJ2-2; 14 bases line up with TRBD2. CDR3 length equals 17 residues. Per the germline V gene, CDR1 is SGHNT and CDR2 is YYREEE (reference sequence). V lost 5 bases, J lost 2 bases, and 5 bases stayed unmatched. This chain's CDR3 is CASRTGLAGGNTGELFF. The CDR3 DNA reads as TGTGCCAGCAGAACCGGACTAGCGGGGGGCAACACCGGGGAGCTGTTTTTT.

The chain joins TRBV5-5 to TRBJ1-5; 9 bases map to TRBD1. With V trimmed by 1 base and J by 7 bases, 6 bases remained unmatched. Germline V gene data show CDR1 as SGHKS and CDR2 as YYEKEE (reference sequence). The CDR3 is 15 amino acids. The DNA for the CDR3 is TGTGCCAGCAGCTTGATGACAGGGGGTTACCAGCCCCAGCATTTT. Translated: CASSLMTGGYQPQHF. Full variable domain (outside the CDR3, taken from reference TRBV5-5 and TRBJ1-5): DAGVTQSPTHLIKTRGQQVTLRCSPISGHKSVSWYQQVLGQGPQFIFQYYEKEERGRGNFPDRFSARQFPNYSSELNVNALLLGDSALYLCASSLMTGGYQPQHFGDGTRLSIL.

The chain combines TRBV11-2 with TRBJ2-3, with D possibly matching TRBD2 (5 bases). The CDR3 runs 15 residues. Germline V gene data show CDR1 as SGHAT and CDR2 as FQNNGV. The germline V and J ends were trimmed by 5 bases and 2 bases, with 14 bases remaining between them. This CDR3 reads CASSRGSGNTDTQYF. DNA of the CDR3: TGTGCCAGCAGCCGAGGGTCCGGGAACACAGATACGCAGTATTTT.

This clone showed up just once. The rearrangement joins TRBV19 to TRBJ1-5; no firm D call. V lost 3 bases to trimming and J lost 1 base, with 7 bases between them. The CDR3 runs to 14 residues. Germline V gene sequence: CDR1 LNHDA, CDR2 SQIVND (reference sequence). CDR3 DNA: TGTGCCAGTAGTATCGGTTGGAGCAATCAGCCCCAGCATTTT. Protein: CASSIGWSNQPQHF.

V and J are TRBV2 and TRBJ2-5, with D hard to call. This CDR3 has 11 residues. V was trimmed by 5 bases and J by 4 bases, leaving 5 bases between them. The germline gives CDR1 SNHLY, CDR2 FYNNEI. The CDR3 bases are TGTGCCAGCAGTCGTCGAGAGACCCAGTACTTC. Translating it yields CASSRRETQYF.

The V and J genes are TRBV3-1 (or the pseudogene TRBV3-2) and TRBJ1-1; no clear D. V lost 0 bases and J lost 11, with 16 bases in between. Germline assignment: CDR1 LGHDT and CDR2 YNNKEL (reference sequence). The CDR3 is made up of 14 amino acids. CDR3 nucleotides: TGTGCCAGCAGCCAAGACGGTACCTGGAGTGGGGCTTTCTTT. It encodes CASSQDGTWSGAFF.

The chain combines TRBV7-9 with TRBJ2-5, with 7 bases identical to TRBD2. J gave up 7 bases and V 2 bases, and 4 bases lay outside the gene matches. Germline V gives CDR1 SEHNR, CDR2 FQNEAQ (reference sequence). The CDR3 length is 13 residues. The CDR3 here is CASSLQREGTQYF. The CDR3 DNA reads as TGTGCCAGCAGCTTACAAAGGGAGGGGACCCAGTACTTC. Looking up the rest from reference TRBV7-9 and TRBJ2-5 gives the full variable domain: DTGVSQNPRHKITKRGQNVTFRCDPISEHNRLYWYRQTLGQGPEFLTYFQNEAQLEKSRLLSDRFSAERPKGSFSTLEIQRTEQGDSAMYLCASSLQREGTQYFGPGTRLLVL.

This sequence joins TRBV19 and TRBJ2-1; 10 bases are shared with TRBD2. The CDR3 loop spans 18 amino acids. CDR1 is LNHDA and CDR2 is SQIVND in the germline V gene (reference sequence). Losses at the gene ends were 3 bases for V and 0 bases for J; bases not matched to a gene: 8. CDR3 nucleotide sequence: TGTGCCAGTAGTATCCGACCAGCGGGGGGGAGCTCCTACAATGAGCAGTTCTTC. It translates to CASSIRPAGGSSYNEQFF. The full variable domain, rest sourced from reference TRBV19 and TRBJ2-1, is DGGITQSPKYLFRKEGQNVTLSCEQNLNHDAMYWYRQDPGQGLRLIYYSQIVNDFQKGDIAEGYSVSREKKESFPLTVTSAQKNPTAFYLCASSIRPAGGSSYNEQFFGPGTRLTVL.

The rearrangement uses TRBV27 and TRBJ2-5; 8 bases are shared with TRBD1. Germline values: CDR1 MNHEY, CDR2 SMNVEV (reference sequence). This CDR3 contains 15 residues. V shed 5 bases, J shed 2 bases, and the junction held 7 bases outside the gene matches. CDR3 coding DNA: TGTGCCAGCAGTCCAAGACAGGGGCTACAAGAGACCCAGTACTTC. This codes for CASSPRQGLQETQYF.

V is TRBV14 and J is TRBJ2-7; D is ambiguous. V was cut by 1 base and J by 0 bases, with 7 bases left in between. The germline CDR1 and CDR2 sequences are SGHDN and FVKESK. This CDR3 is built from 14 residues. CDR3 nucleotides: TGTGCCAGCAGCCAAGGGGTGAGCTCCTACGAGCAGTACTTC. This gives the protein CASSQGVSSYEQYF.

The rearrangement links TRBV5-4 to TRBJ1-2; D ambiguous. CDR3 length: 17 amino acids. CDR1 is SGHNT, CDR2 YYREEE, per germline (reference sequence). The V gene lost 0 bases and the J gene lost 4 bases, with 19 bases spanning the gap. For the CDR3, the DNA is TGTGCCAGCAGCTTGGGGACTTTGATAACTCCCAGCTATGGCTACACCTTC. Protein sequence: CASSLGTLITPSYGYTF.

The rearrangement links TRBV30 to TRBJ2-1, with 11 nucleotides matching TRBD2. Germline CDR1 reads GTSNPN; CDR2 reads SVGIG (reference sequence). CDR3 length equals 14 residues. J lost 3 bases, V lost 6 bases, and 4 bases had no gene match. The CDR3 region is CACQGTSGYNEQFF. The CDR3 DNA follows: TGTGCCTGTCAAGGGACTAGCGGCTACAATGAGCAGTTCTTC.

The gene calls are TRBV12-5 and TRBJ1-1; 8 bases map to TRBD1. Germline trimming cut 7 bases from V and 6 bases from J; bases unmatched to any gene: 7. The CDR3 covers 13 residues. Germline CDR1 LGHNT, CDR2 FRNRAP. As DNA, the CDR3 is TGTGCTAGTGCTTCGGACAGGGCGGCTGAAGCTTTCTTT. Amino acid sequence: CASASDRAAEAFF.

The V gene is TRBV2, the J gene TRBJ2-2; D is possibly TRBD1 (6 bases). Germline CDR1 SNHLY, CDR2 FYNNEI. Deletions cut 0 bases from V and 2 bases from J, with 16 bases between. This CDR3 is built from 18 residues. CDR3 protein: CASSEARGPVRNTGELFF. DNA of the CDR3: TGTGCCAGCAGTGAAGCCAGGGGCCCGGTTAGAAACACCGGGGAGCTGTTTTTT.

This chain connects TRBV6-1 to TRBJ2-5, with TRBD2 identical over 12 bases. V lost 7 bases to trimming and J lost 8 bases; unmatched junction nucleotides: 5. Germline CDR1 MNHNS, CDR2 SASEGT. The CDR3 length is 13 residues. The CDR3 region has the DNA TGTGCCAGCATACTAGCGGGGGGAGGAACCCAGTACTTC. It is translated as CASILAGGGTQYF.

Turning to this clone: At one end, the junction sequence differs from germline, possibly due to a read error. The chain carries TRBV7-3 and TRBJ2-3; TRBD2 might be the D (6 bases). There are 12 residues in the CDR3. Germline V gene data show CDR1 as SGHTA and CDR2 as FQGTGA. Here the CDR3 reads CASSLLGGTLHF. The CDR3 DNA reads TGTGCCAGCAGCTTATTAGGAGGGACCCTCCATTTT.

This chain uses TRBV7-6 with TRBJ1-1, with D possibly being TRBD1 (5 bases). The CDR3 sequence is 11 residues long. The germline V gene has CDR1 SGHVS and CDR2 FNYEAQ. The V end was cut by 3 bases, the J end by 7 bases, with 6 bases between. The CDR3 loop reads CASSLGVEAFF. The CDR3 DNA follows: TGTGCCAGCAGCTTGGGGGTTGAAGCTTTCTTT.

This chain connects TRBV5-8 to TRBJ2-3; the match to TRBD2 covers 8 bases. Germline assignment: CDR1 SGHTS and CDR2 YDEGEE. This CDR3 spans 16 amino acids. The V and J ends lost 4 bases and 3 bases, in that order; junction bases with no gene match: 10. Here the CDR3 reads CASSPYGGGRTDTQYF. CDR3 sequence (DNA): TGTGCCAGCAGCCCTTATGGCGGGGGGAGGACAGATACGCAGTATTTT. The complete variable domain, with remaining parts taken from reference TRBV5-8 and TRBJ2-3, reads EAGVTQSPTHLIKTRGQQATLRCSPISGHTSVYWYQQALGLGLQFLLWYDEGEERNRGNFPPRFSGRQFPNYSSELNVNALELEDSALYLCASSPYGGGRTDTQYFGPGTRLTVL.

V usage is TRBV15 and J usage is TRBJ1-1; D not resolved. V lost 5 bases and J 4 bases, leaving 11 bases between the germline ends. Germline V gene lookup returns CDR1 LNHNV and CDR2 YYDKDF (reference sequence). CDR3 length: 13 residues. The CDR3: CATSPRPSTEAFF. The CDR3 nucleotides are TGTGCCACCAGCCCCAGACCCAGCACTGAAGCTTTCTTT. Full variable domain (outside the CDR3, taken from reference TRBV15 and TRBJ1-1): DAMVIQNPRYQVTQFGKPVTLSCSQTLNHNVMYWYQQKSSQAPKLLFHYYDKDFNNEADTPDNFQSRRPNTSFCFLDIRSPGLGDTAMYLCATSPRPSTEAFFGQGTRLTVV.

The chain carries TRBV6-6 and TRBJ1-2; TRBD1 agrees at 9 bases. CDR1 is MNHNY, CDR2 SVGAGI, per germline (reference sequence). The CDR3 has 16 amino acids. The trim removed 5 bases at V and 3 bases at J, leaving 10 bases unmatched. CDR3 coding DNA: TGTGCCAGCAGTCGCCGGGACAGGGATCGTGACTATGGCTACACCTTC. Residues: CASSRRDRDRDYGYTF.

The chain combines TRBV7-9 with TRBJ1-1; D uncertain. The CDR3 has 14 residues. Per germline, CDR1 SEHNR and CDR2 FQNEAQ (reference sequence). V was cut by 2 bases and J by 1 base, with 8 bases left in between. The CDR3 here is CASSLQPPNTEAFF. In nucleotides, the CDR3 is TGTGCCAGCAGCTTACAACCGCCGAACACTGAAGCTTTCTTT.

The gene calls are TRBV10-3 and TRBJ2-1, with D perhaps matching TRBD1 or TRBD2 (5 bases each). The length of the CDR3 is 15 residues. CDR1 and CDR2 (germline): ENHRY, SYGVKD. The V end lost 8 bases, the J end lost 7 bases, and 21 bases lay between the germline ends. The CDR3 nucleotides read TGTGCCATCCGGAAACGGGACCCACCTAAGAATGAGCAGTTCTTC. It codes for CAIRKRDPPKNEQFF.

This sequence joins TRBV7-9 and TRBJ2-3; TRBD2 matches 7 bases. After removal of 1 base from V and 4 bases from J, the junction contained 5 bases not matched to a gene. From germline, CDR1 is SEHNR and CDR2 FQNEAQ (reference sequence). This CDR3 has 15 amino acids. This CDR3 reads CASSLGLSGADTQYF. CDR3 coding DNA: TGTGCCAGCAGCTTAGGGTTGAGCGGGGCAGATACGCAGTATTTT.

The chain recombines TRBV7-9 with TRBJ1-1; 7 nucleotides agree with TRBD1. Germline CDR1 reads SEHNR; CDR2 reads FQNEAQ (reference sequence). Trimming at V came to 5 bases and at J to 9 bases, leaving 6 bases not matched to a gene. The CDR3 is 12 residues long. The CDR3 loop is CASSPWDSKAFF. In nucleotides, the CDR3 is TGTGCCAGCAGCCCCTGGGACAGTAAAGCTTTCTTT.